These 16 T cell receptor beta chains were all obtained from the same sample, sequenced in a study of blood T cell repertoires in COVID-19. Produced via immunoSEQ multiplex PCR; TCRdb's table is partial and in-frame only. Here the sample spans 230,000 or so clones, roughly 80% being singletons. The sample consisted of peripheral blood. The receptors come from a human donor in a cohort sampled during active COVID-19.

In the case of this clone: The same CDR3 also results from other DNA sequences found in this sample. The gene calls are TRBV27 and TRBJ2-5; 9 bases map to TRBD1. With 4 bases clipped from V and 4 bases from J, the junction kept 4 bases outside the gene matches. The CDR3 covers 14 residues. Germline V gene lookup returns CDR1 MNHEY and CDR2 SMNVEV (reference sequence). CDR3 amino acids: CASSSRQGGETQYF. The CDR3 DNA follows: TGTGCCAGCAGTTCGAGACAGGGGGGAGAGACCCAGTACTTC.

The rearrangement joins TRBV18 to TRBJ2-7, with D perhaps matching TRBD2 (5 bases). Deletions cut 4 bases from V and 1 base from J, with 17 bases between. This CDR3 has 16 amino acids. Germline assignment: CDR1 KGHSH and CDR2 LQKENI. CDR3 region: CASSQQVGSWSYEQYF. CDR3 bases: TGTGCCAGCTCACAGCAGGTGGGGAGCTGGTCCTACGAGCAGTACTTC. Combining the CDR3 with reference TRBV18 and TRBJ2-7 gives the whole variable domain NAGVMQNPRHLVRRRGQEARLRCSPMKGHSHVYWYRQLPEEGLKFMVYLQKENIIDESGMPKERFSAEFPKEGPSILRIQQVVRGDSAAYFCASSQQVGSWSYEQYFGPGTRLTVT.

The rearrangement links TRBV5-5 to TRBJ2-4, with 9 bases identical to TRBD1. J lost 7 bases, V lost 4 bases, and 6 bases had no gene match. Looked up from germline, CDR1 is SGHKS and CDR2 is YYEKEE (reference sequence). There are 14 residues in the CDR3. The DNA of the CDR3 is TGTGCCAGCAGCGGATCCGGGACAGGGAACATTCAGTACTTC. It specifies CASSGSGTGNIQYF.

The chain links TRBV7-9 to TRBJ1-5, with no clear D. Germline V gene data show CDR1 as SEHNR and CDR2 as FQNEAQ (reference sequence). V lost 6 bases to trimming and J lost 0 bases, with 6 bases between them. The CDR3 consists of 13 residues. The CDR3 loop is CASRLDSNQPQHF. The CDR3 DNA is TGTGCCAGCAGACTCGATAGCAATCAGCCCCAGCATTTT.

The gene calls are TRBV6-5 and TRBJ1-1, with 8 bases identical to TRBD1. The CDR3 has 14 residues. CDR1 and CDR2 from the germline V gene are MNHEY and SVGAGI. The V segment lost 2 bases and the J segment 4 bases; nucleotides outside the gene matches: 3. CDR3 sequence: CASSYGQGVTEAFF. The CDR3 DNA is TGTGCCAGCAGTTACGGACAGGGCGTCACTGAAGCTTTCTTT.

The V call is TRBV15, the J call TRBJ1-2; TRBD1 agrees at 8 bases. The V segment lost 7 bases and the J segment 2 bases; nucleotides outside the gene matches: 9. This CDR3 comprises 15 residues. Per germline, CDR1 LNHNV and CDR2 YYDKDF (reference sequence). The CDR3 nucleotides read TGTGCCACCAATTTTGACAGGGGAAAGAACTATGGCTACACCTTC. This codes for CATNFDRGKNYGYTF.

The J gene is TRBJ1-2, the V gene TRBV27; tentative D call: TRBD1 (5 bases). The CDR3 extends over 13 amino acids. V lost 2 bases, J lost 7 bases, and 11 bases lay in between. Germline values: CDR1 MNHEY, CDR2 SMNVEV (reference sequence). The CDR3 coding sequence is TGTGCCAGCAGTTTAGCAAGGCAGGGTGGCTACACCTTC. It translates to CASSLARQGGYTF.

This chain uses TRBV5-6 with TRBJ2-3; weak D call: TRBD2 (5 bases). CDR3 length: 11 amino acids. CDR1 and CDR2 (germline): SGHDT, YYEEEE. Trimming removed 2 bases from V and 8 bases from J, with 6 bases in between. The CDR3 DNA is TGTGCCAGCAGCTTAGCGGTTACGCAGTATTTT. Encoded protein: CASSLAVTQYF.

The chain combines TRBV3-1 (or the pseudogene TRBV3-2) with TRBJ2-1; 14 nucleotides line up with TRBD2. This CDR3 is built from 16 residues. Germline V gene lookup returns CDR1 LGHDT and CDR2 YNNKEL (reference sequence). The ends lost 1 base at V and 8 bases at J; junction bases unmatched: 4. CDR3 loop: CASSQARLAGGYEQFF. In DNA, the CDR3 is TGTGCCAGCAGCCAAGCACGACTAGCGGGAGGGTATGAGCAGTTCTTC.

The chain combines TRBV7-2 with TRBJ2-6; 7 bases align to TRBD1. Germline lookup yields CDR1 SGHTA and CDR2 FQGNSA. The CDR3 has 18 residues. J lost 1 base, V lost 5 bases, and 11 bases had no gene match. CDR3 coding DNA: TGTGCCAGCAGCAACAGGGGTCCTAGCTCTTCTGGGGCCAACGTCCTGACTTTC. It is translated as CASSNRGPSSSGANVLTF.

V is TRBV5-1 and J is TRBJ1-2; TRBD1 aligns across 12 bases. This CDR3 comprises 15 residues. J was trimmed by 4 bases and V by 4 bases; bases with no gene match: 5. Germline CDR1 is SGHRS and CDR2 is YFSETQ. The CDR3 DNA follows: TGCGCCAGCAGCAGCGGGACAGGGGGCCTCTATGGCTACACCTTC. It codes for CASSSGTGGLYGYTF.

This sequence joins TRBV19 and TRBJ1-5, with D unresolved. V lost 5 bases and J lost 0, with 11 bases in between. The CDR3 has 15 amino acids. Per germline, CDR1 LNHDA and CDR2 SQIVND (reference sequence). The CDR3 is CASSPIAVSNQPQHF. Here the CDR3 DNA reads TGTGCCAGTAGTCCAATAGCAGTTAGCAATCAGCCCCAGCATTTT.

J is TRBJ2-3 and V is TRBV7-9; D is perhaps TRBD2 (5 bases). CDR1 and CDR2 (germline): SEHNR, FQNEAQ (reference sequence). Trimming left V 5 bases short and J 0 bases short, with 15 bases between. The CDR3 covers 16 residues. In DNA form, the CDR3 reads TGTGCCAGCAGCCTAGGGTTGGTAGCGAGCACAGATACGCAGTATTTT. Residues: CASSLGLVASTDTQYF.

V and J are TRBV7-2 and TRBJ2-3; the match to TRBD1 covers 7 bases. CDR1 is SGHTA, CDR2 FQGNSA, per germline. The J segment lost 2 bases and the V segment lost 4 bases, leaving 6 bases of the junction unmatched. This CDR3 has 15 residues. The CDR3 nucleotides are TGTGCCAGCAGCTCACAGGGGCCCATCACAGATACGCAGTATTTT. Its translation is CASSSQGPITDTQYF. The full variable domain, rest sourced from reference TRBV7-2 and TRBJ2-3, is GAGVSQSPSNKVTEKGKDVELRCDPISGHTALYWYRQSLGQGLEFLIYFQGNSAPDKSGLPSDRFSAERTGGSVSTLTIQRTQQEDSAVYLCASSSQGPITDTQYFGPGTRLTVL.

The gene calls are TRBV27 and TRBJ2-1, with D tentatively TRBD2 (6 bases). This CDR3 region has 15 residues. The germline CDR1 and CDR2 sequences are MNHEY and SMNVEV (reference sequence). The germline V and J ends were trimmed by 5 bases and 12 bases, with 23 bases remaining between them. The CDR3 region has the DNA TGTGCCAGCAGTCCTAATCCCCAAGGGACTCCCTGGCAGTTCTTC. Residues: CASSPNPQGTPWQFF.

This clone was observed a handful of times. The chain has TRBV13 and TRBJ1-3, with no clear D. The CDR3 totals 14 residues. In germline, CDR1 is PRHDT, CDR2 FYEKMQ (reference sequence). The V end lost 5 bases, the J end lost 2 bases, and 10 bases lay between the germline ends. CDR3 DNA sequence: TGTGCCAGCAGCGAAACAGTAGCTGGAAACACCATATATTTT. Amino acid sequence: CASSETVAGNTIYF. The whole variable domain, remainder taken from reference TRBV13 and TRBJ1-3, is AAGVIQSPRHLIKEKRETATLKCYPIPRHDTVYWYQQGPGQDPQFLISFYEKMQSDKGSIPDRFSAQQFSDYHSELNMSSLELGDSALYFCASSETVAGNTIYFGEGSWLTVV.